This TCR beta chain is drawn from a study of T cell repertoires in cytomegalovirus infection. Notes on the study in general: The study found HLA-C-restricted CMV-specific TCR beta clonotypes dominating the ex vivo response.

This clonotype was detected a few times. Its antigen is not known. TCRdb called the reads again in MiXCR, with one record for every CDR3 protein. The sample shows around 900,000 distinct CDR3 sequences, around 32% of them seen only once. The sequencing used cultured CD8+ T cells from PBMCs, collected from culture after CMV antigen stimulation. This clonotype was sampled from a human donor in good health (CMV status not recorded). Some clones in this sample may be carry-over from other donors' samples.

Written as DNA, the CDR3 is TGCGCCAGCAGCCAGGGTAGCGGATACACCTACGAGCAGTACGTC. It is translated as CASSQGSGYTYEQYV. The chain has TRBV4-1 and TRBJ2-7, with D perhaps matching TRBD2 (6 bases). The CDR3 is made up of 15 amino acids. Per the germline V gene, CDR1 is MGHRA and CDR2 is YSYEKL. V was trimmed by 3 bases and J by 2 bases, leaving 14 bases between them.